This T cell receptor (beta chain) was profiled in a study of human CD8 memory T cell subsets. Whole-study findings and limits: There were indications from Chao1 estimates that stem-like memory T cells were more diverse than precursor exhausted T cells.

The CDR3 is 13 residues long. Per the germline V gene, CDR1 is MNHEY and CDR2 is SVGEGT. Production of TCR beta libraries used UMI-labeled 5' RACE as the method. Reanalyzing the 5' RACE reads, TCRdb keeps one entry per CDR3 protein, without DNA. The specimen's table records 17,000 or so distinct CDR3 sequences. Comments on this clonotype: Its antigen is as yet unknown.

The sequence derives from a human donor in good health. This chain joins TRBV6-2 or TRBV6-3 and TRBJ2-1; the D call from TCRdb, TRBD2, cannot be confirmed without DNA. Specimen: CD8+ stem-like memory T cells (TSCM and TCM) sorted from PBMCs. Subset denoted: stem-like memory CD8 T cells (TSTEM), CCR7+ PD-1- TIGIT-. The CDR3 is CASSYLARDEQFF.